These 4 T cell receptor beta chains originate from one sample sequenced in a study of OX40 agonist ivuxolimab in advanced cancers. Clones were read by immunoSEQ multiplex PCR, and TCRdb kept only the in-frame ones, dropping some. The sample records approximately 69,000 clones, 85% to 90% being singletons. Source: CD4+ or CD8+ T cells sorted from blood, taken in a trial of the OX40 agonist ivuxolimab. The receptors stem from an adult with an advanced solid tumor such as melanoma, head and neck, liver or kidney cancer.

V and J are TRBV21-1 and TRBJ1-2. TRBV21-1 is a pseudogene. The length of the CDR3 is 14 residues. This CDR3 is CASSKTRGSHGYTF. The CDR3 DNA follows: TGTGCCAGCAGCAAGACTCGCGGGAGCCATGGCTACACCTTC.

A few counts support this clone. The chain is built from TRBV6-1 and TRBJ1-5, with D hard to call. CDR1 is MNHNS, CDR2 SASEGT, per germline. This CDR3 spans 11 amino acids. V was clipped by 6 bases and J by 3 bases, with 3 bases between them. CDR3 loop: CASRDNQPQHF. Written as DNA, the CDR3 is TGTGCCAGCAGAGACAATCAGCCCCAGCATTTT.

J is TRBJ1-1 and V is TRBV7-9; 8 bases line up with TRBD1. The germline V gene encodes CDR1 SEHNR and CDR2 FQNEAQ (reference sequence). CDR3 size: 15 residues. J lost 3 bases, V lost 3 bases, and 6 bases had no gene match. Here the CDR3 DNA reads TGTGCCAGCAGCTTCGGACAGGGCACTGACACTGAAGCTTTCTTT. Protein sequence: CASSFGQGTDTEAFF.

V usage is TRBV27 and J usage is TRBJ1-1; TRBD1 might be the D (5 bases). The germline gives CDR1 MNHEY, CDR2 SMNVEV (reference sequence). The V end was cut by 4 bases, the J end by 1 base, with 13 bases between. The CDR3 extends over 15 amino acids. The CDR3: CASSSSRDGNTEAFF. The CDR3 DNA reads as TGTGCCAGCAGTTCTTCCCGGGACGGGAACACTGAAGCTTTCTTT.